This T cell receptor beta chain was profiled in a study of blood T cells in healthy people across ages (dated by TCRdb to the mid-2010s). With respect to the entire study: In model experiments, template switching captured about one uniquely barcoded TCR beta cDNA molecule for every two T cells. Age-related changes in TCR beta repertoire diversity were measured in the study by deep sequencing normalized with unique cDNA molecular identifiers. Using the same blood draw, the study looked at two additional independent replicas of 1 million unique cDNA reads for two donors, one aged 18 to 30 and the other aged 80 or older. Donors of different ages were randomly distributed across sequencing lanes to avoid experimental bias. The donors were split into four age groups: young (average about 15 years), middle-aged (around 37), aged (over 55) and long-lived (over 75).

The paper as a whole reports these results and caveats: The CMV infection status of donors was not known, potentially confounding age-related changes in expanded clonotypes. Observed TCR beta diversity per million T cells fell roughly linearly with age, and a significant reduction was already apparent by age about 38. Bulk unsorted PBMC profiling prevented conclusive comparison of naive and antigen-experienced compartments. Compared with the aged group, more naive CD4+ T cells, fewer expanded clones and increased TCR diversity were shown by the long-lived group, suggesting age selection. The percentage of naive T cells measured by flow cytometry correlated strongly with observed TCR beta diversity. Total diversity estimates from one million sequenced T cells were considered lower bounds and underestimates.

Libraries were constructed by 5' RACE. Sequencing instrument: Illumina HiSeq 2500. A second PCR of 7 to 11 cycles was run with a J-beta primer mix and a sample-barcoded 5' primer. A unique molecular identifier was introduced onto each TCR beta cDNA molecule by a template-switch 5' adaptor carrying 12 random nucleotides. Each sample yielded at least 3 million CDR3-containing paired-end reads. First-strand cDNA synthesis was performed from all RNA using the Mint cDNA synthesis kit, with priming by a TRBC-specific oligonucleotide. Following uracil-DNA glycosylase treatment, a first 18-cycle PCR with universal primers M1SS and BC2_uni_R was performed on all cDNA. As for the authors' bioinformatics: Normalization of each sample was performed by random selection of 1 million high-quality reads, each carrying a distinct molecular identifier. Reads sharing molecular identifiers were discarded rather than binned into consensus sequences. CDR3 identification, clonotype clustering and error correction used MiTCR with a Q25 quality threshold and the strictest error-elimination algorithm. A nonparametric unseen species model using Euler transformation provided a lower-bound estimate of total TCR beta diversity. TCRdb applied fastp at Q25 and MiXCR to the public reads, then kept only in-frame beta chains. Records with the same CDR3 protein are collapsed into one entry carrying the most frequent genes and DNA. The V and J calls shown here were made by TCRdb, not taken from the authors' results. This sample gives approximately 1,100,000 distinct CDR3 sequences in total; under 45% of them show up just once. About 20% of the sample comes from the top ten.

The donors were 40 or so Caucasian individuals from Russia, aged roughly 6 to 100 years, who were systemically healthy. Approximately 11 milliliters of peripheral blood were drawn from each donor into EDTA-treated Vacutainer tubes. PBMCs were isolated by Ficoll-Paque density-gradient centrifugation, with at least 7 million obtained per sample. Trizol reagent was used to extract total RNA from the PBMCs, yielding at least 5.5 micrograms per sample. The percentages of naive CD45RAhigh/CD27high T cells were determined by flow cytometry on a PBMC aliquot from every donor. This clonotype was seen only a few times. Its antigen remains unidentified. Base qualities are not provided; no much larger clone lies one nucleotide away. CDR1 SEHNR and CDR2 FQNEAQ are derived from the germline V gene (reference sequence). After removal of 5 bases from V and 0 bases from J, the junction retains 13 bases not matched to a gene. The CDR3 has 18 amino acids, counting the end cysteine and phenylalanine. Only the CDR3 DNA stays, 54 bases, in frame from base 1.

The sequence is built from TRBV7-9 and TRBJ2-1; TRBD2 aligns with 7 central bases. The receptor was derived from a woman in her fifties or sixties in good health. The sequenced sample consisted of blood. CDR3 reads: CASSTQSLATSSYNEQFF. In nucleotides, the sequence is TGTGCCAGCAGCACACAATCACTAGCGACAAGCTCCTACAATGAGCAGTTCTTC.